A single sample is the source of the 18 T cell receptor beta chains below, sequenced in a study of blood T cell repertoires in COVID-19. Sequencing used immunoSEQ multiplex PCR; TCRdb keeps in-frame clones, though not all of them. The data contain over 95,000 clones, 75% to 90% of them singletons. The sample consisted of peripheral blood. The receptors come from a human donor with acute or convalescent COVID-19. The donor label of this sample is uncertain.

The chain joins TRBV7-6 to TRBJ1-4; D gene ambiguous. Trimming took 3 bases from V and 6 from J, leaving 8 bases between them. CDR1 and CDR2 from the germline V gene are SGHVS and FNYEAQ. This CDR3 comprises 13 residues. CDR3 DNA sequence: TGTGCCAGCAGCTTTTCCACAGATGAAAAACTGTTTTTT. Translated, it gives CASSFSTDEKLFF.

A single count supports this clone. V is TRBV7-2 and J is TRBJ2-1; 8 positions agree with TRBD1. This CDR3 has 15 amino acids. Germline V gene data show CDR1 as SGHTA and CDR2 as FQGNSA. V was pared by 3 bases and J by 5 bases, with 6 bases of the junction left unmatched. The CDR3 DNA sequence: TGTGCCAGCAGCTTCGACAGGGGATTGGACAATGAGCAGTTCTTC. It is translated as CASSFDRGLDNEQFF.

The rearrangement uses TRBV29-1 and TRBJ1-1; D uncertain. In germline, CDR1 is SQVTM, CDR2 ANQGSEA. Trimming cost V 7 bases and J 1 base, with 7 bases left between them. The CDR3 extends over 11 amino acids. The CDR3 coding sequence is TGCAGCGCCCAGGAGAACACTGAAGCTTTCTTT. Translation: CSAQENTEAFF.

The CDR3 sequence is CASGLFGTVNTEAFF. CDR3 sequence (DNA): TGTGCTAGTGGTTTGTTCGGTACGGTGAACACTGAAGCTTTCTTT. J is TRBJ1-1 and V is TRBV12-5; D unclear. From germline, CDR1 is LGHNT and CDR2 FRNRAP. With 2 bases removed from V and 0 bases from J, the gap between germline ends came to 10 bases. This CDR3 comprises 15 residues.

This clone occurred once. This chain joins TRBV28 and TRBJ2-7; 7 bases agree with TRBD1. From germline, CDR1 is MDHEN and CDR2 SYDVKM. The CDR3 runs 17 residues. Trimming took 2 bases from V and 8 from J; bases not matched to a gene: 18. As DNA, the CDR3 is TGTGCCAGCAGTTTAGCCCGACCGGGACAGAGACTACGAAAGCAGTACTTC. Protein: CASSLARPGQRLRKQYF.

The CDR3 DNA reads TGTGCCAGCAGTTTACTGGGGGGGATTGGCTATGGCTACACCTTC. This sequence encodes CASSLLGGIGYGYTF. V and J are TRBV27 and TRBJ1-2; possibly TRBD1 for D (5 bases). With 2 bases removed from V and 4 bases from J, the gap between germline ends came to 14 bases. Germline V lookup: CDR1 MNHEY, CDR2 SMNVEV (reference sequence). CDR3 length: 15 residues.

The CDR3, as DNA: TGTGCCATCAGTGAGAGCAATTCACCCCTCCACTTT. Amino acid sequence: CAISESNSPLHF. This chain links TRBV10-3 with TRBJ1-6, with D unresolved. This CDR3 is built from 12 residues. Germline V gene lookup returns CDR1 ENHRY and CDR2 SYGVKD. The ends were cut back, 2 bases at V and 7 bases at J, with 3 bases in the middle.

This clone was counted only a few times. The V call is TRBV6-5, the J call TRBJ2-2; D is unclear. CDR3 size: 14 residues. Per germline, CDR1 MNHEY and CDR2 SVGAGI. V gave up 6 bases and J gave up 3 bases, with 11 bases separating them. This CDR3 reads CASRPQIDTGELFF. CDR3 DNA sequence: TGTGCCAGCAGACCACAGATAGACACCGGGGAGCTGTTTTTT.

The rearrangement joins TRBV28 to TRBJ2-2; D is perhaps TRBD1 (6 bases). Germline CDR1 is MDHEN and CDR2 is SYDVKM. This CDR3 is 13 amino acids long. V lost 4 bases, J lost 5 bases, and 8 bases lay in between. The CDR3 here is CASSYRETGELFF. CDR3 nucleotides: TGTGCCAGCAGTTACAGGGAAACCGGGGAGCTGTTTTTT.

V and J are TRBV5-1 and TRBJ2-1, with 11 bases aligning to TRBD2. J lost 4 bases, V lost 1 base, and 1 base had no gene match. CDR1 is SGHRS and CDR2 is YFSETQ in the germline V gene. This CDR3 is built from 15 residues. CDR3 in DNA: TGCGCCAGCAGCTTGACTAGCGGGGGTTACAATGAGCAGTTCTTC. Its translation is CASSLTSGGYNEQFF.

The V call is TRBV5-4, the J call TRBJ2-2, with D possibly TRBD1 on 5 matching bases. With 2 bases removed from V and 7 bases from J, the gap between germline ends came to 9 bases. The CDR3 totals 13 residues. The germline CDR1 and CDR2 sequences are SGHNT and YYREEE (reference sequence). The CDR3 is CASSLAGYGELFF. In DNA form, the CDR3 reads TGTGCCAGCAGCTTAGCAGGGTACGGGGAGCTGTTTTTT.

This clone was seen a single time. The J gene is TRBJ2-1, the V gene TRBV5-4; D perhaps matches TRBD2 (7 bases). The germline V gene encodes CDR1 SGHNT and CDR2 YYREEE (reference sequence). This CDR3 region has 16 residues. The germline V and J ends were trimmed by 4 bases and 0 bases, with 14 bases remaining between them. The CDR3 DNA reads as TGTGCCAGCAGCCCAACGGGGGGCCGCTCCTACAATGAGCAGTTCTTC. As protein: CASSPTGGRSYNEQFF. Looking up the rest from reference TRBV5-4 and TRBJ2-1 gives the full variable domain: ETGVTQSPTHLIKTRGQQVTLRCSSQSGHNTVSWYQQALGQGPQFIFQYYREEENGRGNFPPRFSGLQFPNYSSELNVNALELDDSALYLCASSPTGGRSYNEQFFGPGTRLTVL.

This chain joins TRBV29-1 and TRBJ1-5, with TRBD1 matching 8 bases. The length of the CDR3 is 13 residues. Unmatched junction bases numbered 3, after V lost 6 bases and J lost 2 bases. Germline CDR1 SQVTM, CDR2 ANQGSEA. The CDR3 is CSVLQGGNQPQHF. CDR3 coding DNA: TGCAGCGTGTTACAGGGGGGCAATCAGCCCCAGCATTTT.

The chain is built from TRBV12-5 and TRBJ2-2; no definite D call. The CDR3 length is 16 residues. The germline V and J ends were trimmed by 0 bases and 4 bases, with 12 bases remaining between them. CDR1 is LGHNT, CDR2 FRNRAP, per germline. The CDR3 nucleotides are TGTGCTAGTGGTTTGGTAGTCGCGCTCGGCACCGGGGAGCTGTTTTTT. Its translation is CASGLVVALGTGELFF.

Here the CDR3 DNA reads TGTGCCAGCAAGACTAGCGGTACTCACAATGAGCAGTTCTTC. Protein product: CASKTSGTHNEQFF. The chain couples TRBV2 to TRBJ2-1; 9 bases fit TRBD2. J was trimmed by 5 bases and V by 7 bases; bases with no gene match: 6. This CDR3 is 14 amino acids long. Germline assignment: CDR1 SNHLY and CDR2 FYNNEI.

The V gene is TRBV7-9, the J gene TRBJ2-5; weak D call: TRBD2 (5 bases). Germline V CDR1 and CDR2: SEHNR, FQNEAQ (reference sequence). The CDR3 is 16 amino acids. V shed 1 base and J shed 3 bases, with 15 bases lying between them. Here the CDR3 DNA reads TGTGCCAGCAGCTTAGGTCGTACCCTAGCTGAAGAGACCCAGTACTTC. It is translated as CASSLGRTLAEETQYF.

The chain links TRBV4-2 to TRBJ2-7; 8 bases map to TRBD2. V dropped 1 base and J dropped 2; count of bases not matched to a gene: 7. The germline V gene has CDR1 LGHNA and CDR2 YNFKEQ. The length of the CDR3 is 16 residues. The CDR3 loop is CASSQGGTSGPYEQYF. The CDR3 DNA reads TGTGCCAGCAGCCAAGGTGGTACTAGCGGTCCCTACGAGCAGTACTTC.

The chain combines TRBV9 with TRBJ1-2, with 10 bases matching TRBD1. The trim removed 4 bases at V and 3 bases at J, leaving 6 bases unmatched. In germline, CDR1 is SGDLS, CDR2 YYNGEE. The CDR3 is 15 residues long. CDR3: CASSLRQGAHYGYTF. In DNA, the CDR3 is TGTGCCAGCAGCCTCCGACAGGGGGCCCACTATGGCTACACCTTC. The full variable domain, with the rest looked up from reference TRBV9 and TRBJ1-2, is DSGVTQTPKHLITATGQRVTLRCSPRSGDLSVYWYQQSLDQGLQFLIQYYNGEERAKGNILERFSAQQFPDLHSELNLSSLELGDSALYFCASSLRQGAHYGYTFGSGTRLTVV.